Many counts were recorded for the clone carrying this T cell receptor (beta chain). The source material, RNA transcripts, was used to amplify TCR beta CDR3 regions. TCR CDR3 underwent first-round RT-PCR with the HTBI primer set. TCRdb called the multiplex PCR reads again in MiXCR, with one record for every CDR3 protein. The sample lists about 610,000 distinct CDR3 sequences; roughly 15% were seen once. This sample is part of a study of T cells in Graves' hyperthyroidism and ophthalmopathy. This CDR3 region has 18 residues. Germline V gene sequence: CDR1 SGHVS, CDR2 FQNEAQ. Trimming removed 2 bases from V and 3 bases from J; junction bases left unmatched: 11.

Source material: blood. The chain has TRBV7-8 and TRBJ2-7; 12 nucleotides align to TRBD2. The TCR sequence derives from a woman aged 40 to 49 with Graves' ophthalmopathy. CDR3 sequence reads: CASSLRPSGRALFYEQYF. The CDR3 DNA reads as TGTGCCAGCAGCTTAAGGCCTAGCGGGAGGGCTTTGTTCTACGAGCAGTACTTC.